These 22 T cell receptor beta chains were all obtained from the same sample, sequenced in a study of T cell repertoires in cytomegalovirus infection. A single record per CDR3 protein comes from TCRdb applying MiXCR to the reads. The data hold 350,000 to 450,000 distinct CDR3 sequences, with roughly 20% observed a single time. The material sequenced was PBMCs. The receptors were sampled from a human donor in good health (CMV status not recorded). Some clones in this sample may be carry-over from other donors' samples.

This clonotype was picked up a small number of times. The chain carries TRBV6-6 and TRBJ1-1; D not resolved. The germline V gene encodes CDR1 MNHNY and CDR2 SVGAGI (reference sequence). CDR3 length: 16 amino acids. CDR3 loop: CATRRFLAEMNTEAFF. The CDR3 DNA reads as TGTGCAACAAGGAGGTTCCTGGCTGAAATGAACACTGAAGCTTTCTTT.

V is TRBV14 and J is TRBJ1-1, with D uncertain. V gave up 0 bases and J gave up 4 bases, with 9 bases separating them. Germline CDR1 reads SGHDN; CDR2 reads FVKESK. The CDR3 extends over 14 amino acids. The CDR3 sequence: CASSQEAGSTEAFF. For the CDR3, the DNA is TGTGCCAGCAGCCAAGAAGCCGGGAGCACTGAAGCTTTCTTT.

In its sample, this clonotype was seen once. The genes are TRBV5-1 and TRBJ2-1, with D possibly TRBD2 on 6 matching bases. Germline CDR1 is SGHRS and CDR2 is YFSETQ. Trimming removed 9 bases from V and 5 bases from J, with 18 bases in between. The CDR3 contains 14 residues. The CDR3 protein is CATNDGGVDNEQFF. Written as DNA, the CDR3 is TGCGCCACCAACGATGGCGGGGTCGACAATGAGCAGTTCTTC.

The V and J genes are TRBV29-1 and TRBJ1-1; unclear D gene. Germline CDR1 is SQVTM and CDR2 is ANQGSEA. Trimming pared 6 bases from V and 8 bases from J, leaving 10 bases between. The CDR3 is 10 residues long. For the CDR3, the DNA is TGCAGCGTCCTAAGTGAAGAAGCTTTCTTT. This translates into CSVLSEEAFF.

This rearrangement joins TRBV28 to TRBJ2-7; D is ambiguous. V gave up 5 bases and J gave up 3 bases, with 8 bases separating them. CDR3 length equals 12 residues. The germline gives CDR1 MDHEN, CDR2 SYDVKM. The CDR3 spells CASSRQVYEQYF. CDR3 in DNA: TGTGCCAGCAGTCGGCAGGTCTACGAGCAGTACTTC.

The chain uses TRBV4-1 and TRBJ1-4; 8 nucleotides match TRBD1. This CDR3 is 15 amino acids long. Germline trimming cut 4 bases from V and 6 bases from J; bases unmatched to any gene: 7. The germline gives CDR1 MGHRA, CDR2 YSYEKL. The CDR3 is CASSRQGIGDEKLFF. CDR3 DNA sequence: TGCGCCAGCAGCCGACAGGGGATTGGGGATGAAAAACTGTTTTTT.

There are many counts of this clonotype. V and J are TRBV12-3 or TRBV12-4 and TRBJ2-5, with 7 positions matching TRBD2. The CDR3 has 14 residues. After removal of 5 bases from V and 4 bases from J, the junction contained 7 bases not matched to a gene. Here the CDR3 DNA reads TGTGCCAGCAGTCCACAACTAGCGAGAGAGACCCAGTACTTC. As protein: CASSPQLARETQYF.

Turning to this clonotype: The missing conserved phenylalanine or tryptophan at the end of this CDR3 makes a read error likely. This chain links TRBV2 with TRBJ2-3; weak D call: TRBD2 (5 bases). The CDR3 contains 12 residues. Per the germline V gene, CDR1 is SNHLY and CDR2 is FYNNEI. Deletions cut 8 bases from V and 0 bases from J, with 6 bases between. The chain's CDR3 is CASGSSTDTQYS. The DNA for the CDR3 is TGTGCCAGCGGGAGTAGCACAGATACGCAGTATTCT.

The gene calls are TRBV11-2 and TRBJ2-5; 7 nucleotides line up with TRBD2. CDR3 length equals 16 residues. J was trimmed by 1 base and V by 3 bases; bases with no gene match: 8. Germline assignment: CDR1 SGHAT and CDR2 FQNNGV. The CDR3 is CASSFRGVRGQETQYF. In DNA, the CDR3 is TGTGCCAGCAGCTTCCGGGGGGTAAGGGGCCAAGAGACCCAGTACTTC.

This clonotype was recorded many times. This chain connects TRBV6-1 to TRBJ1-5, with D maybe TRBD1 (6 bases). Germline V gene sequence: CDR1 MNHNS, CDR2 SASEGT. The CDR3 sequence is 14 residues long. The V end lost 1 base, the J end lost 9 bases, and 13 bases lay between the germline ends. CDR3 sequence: CASSEDRAVAPQHF. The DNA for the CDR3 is TGTGCCAGCAGTGAAGACAGGGCGGTGGCGCCCCAGCATTTT.

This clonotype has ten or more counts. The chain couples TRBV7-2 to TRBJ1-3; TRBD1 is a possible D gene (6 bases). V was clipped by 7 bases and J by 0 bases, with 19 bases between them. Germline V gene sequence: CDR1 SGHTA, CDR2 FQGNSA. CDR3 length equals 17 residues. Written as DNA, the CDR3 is TGTGCCAGCACCGGAGGCTCGGGCAGGGGCTCTGGAAACACCATATATTTT. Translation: CASTGGSGRGSGNTIYF.

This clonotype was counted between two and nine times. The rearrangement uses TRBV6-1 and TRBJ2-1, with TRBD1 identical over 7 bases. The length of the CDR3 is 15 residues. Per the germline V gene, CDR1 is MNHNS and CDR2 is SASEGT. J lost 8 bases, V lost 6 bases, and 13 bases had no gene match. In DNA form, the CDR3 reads TGTGCCAGCAGCCGCCCGGGACAGTTTATAGATGAGCAGTTCTTC. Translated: CASSRPGQFIDEQFF.

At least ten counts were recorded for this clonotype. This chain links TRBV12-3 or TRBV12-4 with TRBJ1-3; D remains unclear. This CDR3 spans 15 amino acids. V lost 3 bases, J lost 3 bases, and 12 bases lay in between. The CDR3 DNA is TGTGCCAGCAGTTTCCCACGGGGAAGTGGAAACACCATATATTTT. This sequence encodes CASSFPRGSGNTIYF.

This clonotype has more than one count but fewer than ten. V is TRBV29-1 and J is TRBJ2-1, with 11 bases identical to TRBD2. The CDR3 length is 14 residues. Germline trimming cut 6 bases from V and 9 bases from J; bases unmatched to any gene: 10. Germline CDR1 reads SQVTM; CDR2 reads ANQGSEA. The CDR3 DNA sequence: TGCAGCGTGGCCCCGGGACTAGCGGTTGGTGAGCAGTTCTTC. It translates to CSVAPGLAVGEQFF.

CDR3 loop: CASTSSGRGNQPQHF. The CDR3 coding sequence is TGTGCCAGTACCTCCTCTGGAAGGGGTAATCAGCCCCAGCATTTT. The chain couples TRBV19 to TRBJ1-5, with D possibly being TRBD1 (5 bases). Germline V lookup: CDR1 LNHDA, CDR2 SQIVND (reference sequence). The CDR3 totals 15 residues. The V end lost 7 bases, the J end lost 4 bases, and 17 bases lay between the germline ends. The full variable domain, rest sourced from reference TRBV19 and TRBJ1-5, is DGGITQSPKYLFRKEGQNVTLSCEQNLNHDAMYWYRQDPGQGLRLIYYSQIVNDFQKGDIAEGYSVSREKKESFPLTVTSAQKNPTAFYLCASTSSGRGNQPQHFGDGTRLSIL.

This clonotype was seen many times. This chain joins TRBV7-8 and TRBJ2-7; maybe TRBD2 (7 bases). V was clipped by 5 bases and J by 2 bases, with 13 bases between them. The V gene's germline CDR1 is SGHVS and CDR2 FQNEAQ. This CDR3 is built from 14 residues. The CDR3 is CASSLGGGPYEQYF. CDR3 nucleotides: TGTGCCAGCAGCCTAGGGGGGGGTCCCTACGAGCAGTACTTC.

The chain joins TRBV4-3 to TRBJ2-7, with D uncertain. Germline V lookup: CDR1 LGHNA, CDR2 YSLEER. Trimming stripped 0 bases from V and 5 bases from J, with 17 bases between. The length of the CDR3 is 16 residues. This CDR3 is CASSQDRAGRLNEQYF. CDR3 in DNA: TGCGCCAGCAGCCAAGATAGGGCAGGCCGCTTGAACGAGCAGTACTTC.

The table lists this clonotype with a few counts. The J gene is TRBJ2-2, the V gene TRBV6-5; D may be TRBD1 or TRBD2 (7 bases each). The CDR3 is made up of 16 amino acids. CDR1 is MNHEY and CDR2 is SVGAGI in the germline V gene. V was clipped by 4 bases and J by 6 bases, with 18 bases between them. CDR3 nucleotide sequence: TGTGCCAGCAGTTCATGGGGCAGGGGGGGAGCCGGGGAGCTGTTTTTT. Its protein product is CASSSWGRGGAGELFF.

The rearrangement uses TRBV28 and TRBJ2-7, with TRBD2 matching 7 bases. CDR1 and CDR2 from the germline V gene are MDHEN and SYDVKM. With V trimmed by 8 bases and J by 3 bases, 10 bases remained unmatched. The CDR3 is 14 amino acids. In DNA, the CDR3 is TGTGCCAGCTTGTCCGGGGGGAGCCTCTACGAGCAGTACTTC. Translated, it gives CASLSGGSLYEQYF.

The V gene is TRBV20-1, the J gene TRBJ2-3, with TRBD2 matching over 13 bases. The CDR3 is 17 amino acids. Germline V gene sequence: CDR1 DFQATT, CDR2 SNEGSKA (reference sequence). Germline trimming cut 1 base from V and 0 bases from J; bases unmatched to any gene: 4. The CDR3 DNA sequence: TGCAGTGCTAGAGGACTAGCGGGGGGCTTTAGCACAGATACGCAGTATTTT. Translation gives CSARGLAGGFSTDTQYF.

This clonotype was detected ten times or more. The CDR3 region is CASSLEPGRVYEQYF. The CDR3 region has the DNA TGTGCCAGCAGCTTAGAGCCAGGAAGAGTCTACGAGCAGTACTTC. The gene calls are TRBV7-6 and TRBJ2-7; no clear D gene. CDR3 size: 15 residues. CDR1 and CDR2 from the germline V gene are SGHVS and FNYEAQ. V dropped 1 base and J dropped 3 bases, with 13 bases sitting between them.

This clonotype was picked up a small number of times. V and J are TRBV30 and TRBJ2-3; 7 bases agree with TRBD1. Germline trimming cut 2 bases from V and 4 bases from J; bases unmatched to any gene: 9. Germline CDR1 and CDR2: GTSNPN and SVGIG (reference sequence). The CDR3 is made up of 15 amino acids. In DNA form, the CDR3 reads TGTGCCTGGAGTAGCAGACAGGGTTTCCCAGATACGCAGTATTTT. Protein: CAWSSRQGFPDTQYF.